The 12 T cell receptor beta chains listed next were all sequenced from one sample in a study of blood T cell repertoires in COVID-19. Here immunoSEQ multiplex PCR was the method, and the copy in TCRdb shows in-frame clones only, minus some. Among roughly 81,000 clones listed, approximately 85% were seen once. The sequencing input was peripheral blood. The origin of the receptors is an elderly woman with COVID-19, enrolled during active disease.

V usage is TRBV6-5 and J usage is TRBJ2-3; D is perhaps TRBD1 (5 bases). Germline CDR1 MNHEY, CDR2 SVGAGI. Trimming removed 6 bases from V and 0 bases from J, with 7 bases in between. This CDR3 has 13 residues. This CDR3 is CASRGPSTDTQYF. CDR3 in DNA: TGTGCCAGCAGGGGGCCGAGCACAGATACGCAGTATTTT.

This clone showed up just once. V gene TRBV19 combines with J gene TRBJ1-5, with TRBD1 matching over 7 bases. The CDR3 is made up of 14 amino acids. V lost 7 bases to trimming and J lost 4 bases; unmatched junction nucleotides: 7. Germline V gene sequence: CDR1 LNHDA, CDR2 SQIVND (reference sequence). The chain's CDR3 is CASNGQALNQPQHF. For the CDR3, the DNA is TGTGCCAGTAATGGACAGGCCCTTAATCAGCCCCAGCATTTT.

This sequence joins TRBV28 and TRBJ2-2; D may be TRBD2 (5 bases). Trimming took 5 bases from V and 1 from J, leaving 11 bases between them. The CDR3 length is 15 residues. From germline, CDR1 is MDHEN and CDR2 SYDVKM. The chain's CDR3 is CASSRSGRNTGELFF. CDR3 DNA: TGTGCCAGCAGTCGGAGCGGCCGGAACACCGGGGAGCTGTTTTTT.

The chain employs TRBV7-9 and TRBJ1-2; unclear D gene. The CDR3 runs 16 residues. Germline lookup yields CDR1 SEHNR and CDR2 FQNEAQ (reference sequence). V was shortened by 7 bases and J by 0 bases, with 18 bases between the two germline ends. DNA of the CDR3: TGTGCCAGCACCTCTTTCGGGCGCGGGGCTAACTATGGCTACACCTTC. This encodes CASTSFGRGANYGYTF.

V usage is TRBV2 and J usage is TRBJ2-1, with 11 positions matching TRBD2. The CDR3 spans 15 residues. With 8 bases clipped from V and 6 bases from J, the junction kept 9 bases outside the gene matches. Germline CDR1 is SNHLY and CDR2 is FYNNEI. The CDR3 reads CASGQLAGVSNEQFF. In nucleotides, the CDR3 is TGTGCCAGCGGACAACTAGCGGGAGTGAGCAATGAGCAGTTCTTC.

The V call is TRBV6-2 or TRBV6-3, the J call TRBJ2-7, with D possibly matching TRBD2 (6 bases). The CDR3 totals 15 residues. Trimming took off 5 bases at V and 2 bases at J, with 16 bases between the two ends. Per germline, CDR1 MNHEY and CDR2 SVGEGT. The CDR3 nucleotides read TGTGCCAGCAGTCGCGGGACGGCGAAACCCTACGAGCAGTACTTC. It is translated as CASSRGTAKPYEQYF.

This clone came up a few times. V and J are TRBV11-1 and TRBJ2-3; 11 nucleotides match TRBD1. Trimming removed 4 bases from V and 6 bases from J; junction bases left unmatched: 6. Germline CDR1 is SGHAT and CDR2 is FQDESV (reference sequence). The CDR3 contains 15 residues. The CDR3, as DNA: TGTGCCAGCAGCTATAGGACAGGGGGCGGTGATACGCAGTATTTT. It specifies CASSYRTGGGDTQYF.

V is TRBV2 and J is TRBJ1-1; TRBD1 aligns across 10 bases. This CDR3 region has 15 residues. V gave up 5 bases and J gave up 5 bases; unmatched junction bases: 8. Germline CDR1 is SNHLY and CDR2 is FYNNEI. For the CDR3, the DNA is TGTGCCAGCAGTAGACAGGGGGCGGCGGCGACTGAAGCTTTCTTT. Amino acid sequence: CASSRQGAAATEAFF. Together with reference TRBV2 and TRBJ1-1, the CDR3 gives the full variable domain: EPEVTQTPSHQVTQMGQEVILRCVPISNHLYFYWYRQILGQKVEFLVSFYNNEISEKSEIFDDQFSVERPDGSNFTLKIRSTKLEDSAMYFCASSRQGAAATEAFFGQGTRLTVV.

The chain carries TRBV5-1 and TRBJ2-3; 9 positions agree with TRBD2. CDR1 is SGHRS, CDR2 YFSETQ, per germline. There are 14 residues in the CDR3. V dropped 6 bases and J dropped 1; count of bases not matched to a gene: 3. The CDR3 loop reads CASIRTSGTDTQYF. CDR3 sequence (DNA): TGCGCCAGCATTCGGACTAGCGGCACAGATACGCAGTATTTT.

V gene TRBV7-3 combines with J gene TRBJ2-5; tentative D call: TRBD1 (6 bases). Trimming cost V 5 bases and J 4 bases, with 17 bases left between them. Germline values: CDR1 SGHTA, CDR2 FQGTGA. CDR3 length: 15 amino acids. The CDR3 DNA sequence: TGTGCCAGCAGCCCTCAGGGGCGCCGGGGAGAGACCCAGTACTTC. Encoded protein: CASSPQGRRGETQYF.

A single count supports this clone. The chain employs TRBV7-3 and TRBJ2-3, with 11 bases aligning to TRBD2. Trimming removed 1 base from V and 6 bases from J; junction bases left unmatched: 3. This CDR3 comprises 15 residues. Looked up from germline, CDR1 is SGHTA and CDR2 is FQGTGA. CDR3 sequence (DNA): TGTGCCAGCAGCTTAATCGTAGCGGGAGGGGATACGCAGTATTTT. Translated: CASSLIVAGGDTQYF.

The V gene is TRBV18, the J gene TRBJ1-2; the match to TRBD1 covers 8 bases. V lost 5 bases, J lost 3 bases, and 8 bases stayed unmatched. CDR3 size: 15 residues. Germline CDR1 reads KGHSH; CDR2 reads LQKENI. CDR3 DNA sequence: TGTGCCAGCTCAACGACAGGGGCATCTGACTATGGCTACACCTTC. Translated: CASSTTGASDYGYTF. Looking up the rest from reference TRBV18 and TRBJ1-2 gives the full variable domain: NAGVMQNPRHLVRRRGQEARLRCSPMKGHSHVYWYRQLPEEGLKFMVYLQKENIIDESGMPKERFSAEFPKEGPSILRIQQVVRGDSAAYFCASSTTGASDYGYTFGSGTRLTVV.